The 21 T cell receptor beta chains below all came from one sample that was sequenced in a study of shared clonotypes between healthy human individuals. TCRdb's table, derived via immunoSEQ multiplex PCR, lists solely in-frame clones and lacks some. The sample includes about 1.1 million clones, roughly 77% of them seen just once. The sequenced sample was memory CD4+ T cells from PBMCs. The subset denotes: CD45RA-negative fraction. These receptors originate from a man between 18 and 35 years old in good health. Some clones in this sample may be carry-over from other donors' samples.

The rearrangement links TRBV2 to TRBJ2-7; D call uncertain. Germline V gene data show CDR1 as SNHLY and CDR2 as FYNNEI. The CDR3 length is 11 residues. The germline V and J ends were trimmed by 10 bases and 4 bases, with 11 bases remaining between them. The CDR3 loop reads CATRLTYEQYF. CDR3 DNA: TGTGCCACCCGACTGACATACGAGCAGTACTTC.

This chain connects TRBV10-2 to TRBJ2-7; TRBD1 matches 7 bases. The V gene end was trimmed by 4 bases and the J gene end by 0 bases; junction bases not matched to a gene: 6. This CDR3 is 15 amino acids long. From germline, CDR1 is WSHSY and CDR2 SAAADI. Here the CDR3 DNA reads TGCGCCAGCAGTGCAAGACAGGGAACCTCCTACGAGCAGTACTTC. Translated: CASSARQGTSYEQYF.

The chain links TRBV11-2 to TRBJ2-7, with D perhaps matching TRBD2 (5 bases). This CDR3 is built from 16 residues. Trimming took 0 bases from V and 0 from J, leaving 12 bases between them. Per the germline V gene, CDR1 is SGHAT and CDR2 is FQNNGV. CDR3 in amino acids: CASSLDGGSSSYEQYF. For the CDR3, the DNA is TGTGCCAGCAGCTTAGATGGCGGGTCCAGCTCCTACGAGCAGTACTTC.

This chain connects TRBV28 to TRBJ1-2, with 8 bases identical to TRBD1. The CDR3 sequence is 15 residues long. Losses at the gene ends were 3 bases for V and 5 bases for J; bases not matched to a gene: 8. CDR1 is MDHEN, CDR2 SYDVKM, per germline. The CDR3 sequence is CASSFNGQGGYGYTF. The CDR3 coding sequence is TGTGCCAGCAGTTTCAACGGACAGGGCGGATATGGCTACACCTTC.

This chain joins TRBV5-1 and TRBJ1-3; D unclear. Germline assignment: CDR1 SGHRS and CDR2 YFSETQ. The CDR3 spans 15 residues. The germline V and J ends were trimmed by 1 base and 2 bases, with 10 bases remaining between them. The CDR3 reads CASSLTSGAGNTIYF. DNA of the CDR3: TGCGCCAGCAGCTTGACTTCAGGTGCTGGAAACACCATATATTTT. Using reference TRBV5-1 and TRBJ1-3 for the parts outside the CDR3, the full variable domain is KAGVTQTPRYLIKTRGQQVTLSCSPISGHRSVSWYQQTPGQGLQFLFEYFSETQRNKGNFPGRFSGRQFSNSRSEMNVSTLELGDSALYLCASSLTSGAGNTIYFGEGSWLTVV.

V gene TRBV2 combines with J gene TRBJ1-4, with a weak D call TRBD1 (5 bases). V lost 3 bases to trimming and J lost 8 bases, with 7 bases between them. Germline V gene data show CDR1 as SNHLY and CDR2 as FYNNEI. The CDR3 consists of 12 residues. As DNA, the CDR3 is TGTGCCAGCAGTGAGGGGGTCGAAAAACTGTTTTTT. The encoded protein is CASSEGVEKLFF.

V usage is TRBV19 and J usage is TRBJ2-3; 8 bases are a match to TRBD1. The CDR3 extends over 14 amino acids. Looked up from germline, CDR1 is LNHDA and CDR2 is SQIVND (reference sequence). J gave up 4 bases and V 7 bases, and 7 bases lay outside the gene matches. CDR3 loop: CASIAGGSADTQYF. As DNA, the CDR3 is TGTGCCAGTATCGCAGGGGGCTCGGCAGATACGCAGTATTTT.

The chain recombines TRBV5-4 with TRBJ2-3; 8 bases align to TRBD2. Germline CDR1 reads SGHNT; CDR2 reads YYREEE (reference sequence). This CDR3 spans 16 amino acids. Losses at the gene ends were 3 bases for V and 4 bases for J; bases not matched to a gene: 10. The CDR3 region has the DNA TGTGCCAGCAGCTCATTATCGGGAGGGCCCCCAGATACGCAGTATTTT. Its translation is CASSSLSGGPPDTQYF. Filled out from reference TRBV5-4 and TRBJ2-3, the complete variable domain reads ETGVTQSPTHLIKTRGQQVTLRCSSQSGHNTVSWYQQALGQGPQFIFQYYREEENGRGNFPPRFSGLQFPNYSSELNVNALELDDSALYLCASSSLSGGPPDTQYFGPGTRLTVL.

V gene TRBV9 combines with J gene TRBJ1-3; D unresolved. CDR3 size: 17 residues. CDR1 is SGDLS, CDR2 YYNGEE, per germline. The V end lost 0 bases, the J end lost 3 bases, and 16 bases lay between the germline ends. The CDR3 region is CASSVGPGWADGNTIYF. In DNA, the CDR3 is TGTGCCAGCAGCGTAGGGCCTGGATGGGCTGATGGAAACACCATATATTTT.

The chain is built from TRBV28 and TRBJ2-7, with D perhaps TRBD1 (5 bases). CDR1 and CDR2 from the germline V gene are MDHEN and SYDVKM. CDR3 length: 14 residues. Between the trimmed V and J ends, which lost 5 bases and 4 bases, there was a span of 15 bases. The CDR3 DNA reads TGTGCCAGCAGTCCAGGGAATCGGCCGTACGAGCAGTACTTC. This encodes CASSPGNRPYEQYF.

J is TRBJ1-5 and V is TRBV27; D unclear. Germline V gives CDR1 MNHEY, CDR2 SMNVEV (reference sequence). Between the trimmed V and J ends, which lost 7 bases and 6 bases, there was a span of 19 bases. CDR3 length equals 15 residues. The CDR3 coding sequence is TGTGCCAGCAATCCCAATGGGATTGTGGGTCAGCCCCAGCATTTT. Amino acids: CASNPNGIVGQPQHF.

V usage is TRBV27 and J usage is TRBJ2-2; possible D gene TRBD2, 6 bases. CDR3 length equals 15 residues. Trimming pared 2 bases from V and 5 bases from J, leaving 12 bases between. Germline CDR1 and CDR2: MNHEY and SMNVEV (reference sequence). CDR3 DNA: TGTGCCAGCAGTTTACGGGCGGGAACTACCGGGGAGCTGTTTTTT. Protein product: CASSLRAGTTGELFF.

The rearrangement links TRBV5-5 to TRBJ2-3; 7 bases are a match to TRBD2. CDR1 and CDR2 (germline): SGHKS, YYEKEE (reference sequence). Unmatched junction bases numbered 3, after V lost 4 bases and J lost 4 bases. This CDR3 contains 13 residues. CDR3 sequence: CASSVTSADTQYF. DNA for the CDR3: TGTGCCAGCAGCGTAACTAGCGCAGATACGCAGTATTTT.

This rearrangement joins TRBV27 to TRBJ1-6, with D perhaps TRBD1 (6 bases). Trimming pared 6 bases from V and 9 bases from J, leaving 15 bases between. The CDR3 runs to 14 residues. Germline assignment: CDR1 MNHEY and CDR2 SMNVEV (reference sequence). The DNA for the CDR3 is TGTGCCAGCAGCATCACAGGGACGGGTTCACCCCTCCACTTT. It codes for CASSITGTGSPLHF.

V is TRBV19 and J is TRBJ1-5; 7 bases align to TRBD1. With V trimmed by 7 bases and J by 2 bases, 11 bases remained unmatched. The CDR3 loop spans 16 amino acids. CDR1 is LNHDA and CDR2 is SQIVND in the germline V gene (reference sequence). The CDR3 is CASTHNRQGRNQPQHF. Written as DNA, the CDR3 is TGTGCCAGTACCCATAACCGACAGGGTCGCAATCAGCCCCAGCATTTT.

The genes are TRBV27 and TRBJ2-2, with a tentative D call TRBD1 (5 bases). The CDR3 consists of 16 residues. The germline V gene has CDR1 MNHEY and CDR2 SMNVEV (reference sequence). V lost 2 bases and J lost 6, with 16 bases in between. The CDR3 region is CASSLKGRAVPGELFF. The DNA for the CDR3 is TGTGCCAGCAGTTTAAAGGGCAGGGCAGTTCCCGGGGAGCTGTTTTTT.

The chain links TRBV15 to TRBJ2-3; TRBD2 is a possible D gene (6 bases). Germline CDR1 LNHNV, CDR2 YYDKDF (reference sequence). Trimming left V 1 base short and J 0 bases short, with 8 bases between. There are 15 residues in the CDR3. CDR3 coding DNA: TGTGCCACCAGCAGAGGGCGGGGAAGCACAGATACGCAGTATTTT. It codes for CATSRGRGSTDTQYF.

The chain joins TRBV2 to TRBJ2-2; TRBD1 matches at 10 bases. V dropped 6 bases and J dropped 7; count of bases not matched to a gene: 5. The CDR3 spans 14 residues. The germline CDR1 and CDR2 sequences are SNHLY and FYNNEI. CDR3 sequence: CASRGTGAHGELFF. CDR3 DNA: TGTGCCAGCAGGGGGACAGGGGCTCACGGGGAGCTGTTTTTT.

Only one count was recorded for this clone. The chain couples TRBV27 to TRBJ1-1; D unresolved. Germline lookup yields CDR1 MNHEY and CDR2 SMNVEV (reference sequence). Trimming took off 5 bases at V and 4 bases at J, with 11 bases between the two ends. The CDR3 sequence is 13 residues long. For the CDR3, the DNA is TGTGCCAGCAGTCCTCAAGGCCCCACTGAAGCTTTCTTT. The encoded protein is CASSPQGPTEAFF.

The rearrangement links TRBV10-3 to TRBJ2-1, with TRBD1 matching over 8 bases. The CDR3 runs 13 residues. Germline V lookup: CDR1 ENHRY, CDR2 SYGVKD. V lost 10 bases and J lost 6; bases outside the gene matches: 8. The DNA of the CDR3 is TGTGCCAGCAGACAGGGGACAAGCAATGAGCAGTTCTTC. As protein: CASRQGTSNEQFF.

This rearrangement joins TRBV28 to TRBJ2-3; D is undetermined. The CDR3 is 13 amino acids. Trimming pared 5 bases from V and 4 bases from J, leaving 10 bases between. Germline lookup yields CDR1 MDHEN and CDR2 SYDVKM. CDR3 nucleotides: TGTGCCAGCAGTGGGCGAGTCGCAGATACGCAGTATTTT. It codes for CASSGRVADTQYF.